This record covers a single TCR beta chain. Its antigen is unknown. Repertoires were generated with immunoSEQ multiplex PCR, while TCRdb's copy carries only in-frame clones and drops some. This table has fewer than 100,000 clones, 70% to 90% appearing once. These data are taken from a study of T cell responses to AZD1222 COVID-19 vaccine. This CDR3 is built from 16 residues. Germline CDR1 reads LNHDA; CDR2 reads SQIVND (reference sequence). Deletions cut 7 bases from V and 2 bases from J, with 15 bases between. Study findings and constraints: White British ancestry dominated among donors, who included more females, and clonal diversity was possibly underestimated. Across the whole spike, CD4 TCRs peaked at regions 160-218 and 743-854.

The sample was peripheral blood, taken on day 0 of AZD1222 vaccination. This TCR came from an adult in good health. This chain connects TRBV19 to TRBJ2-6; D is unclear. The CDR3 coding sequence is TGTGCCAGTATGAGGAATTTACGTCCTGGGGCCAACGTCCTGACTTTC. Translating it yields CASMRNLRPGANVLTF.